This TCR beta chain originates from a study of radiation and T cells in renal cell carcinoma. Germline values: CDR1 SEHNR, CDR2 FQNEAQ (reference sequence). The CDR3 covers 12 residues. Deletions cut 2 bases from V and 5 bases from J, with 7 bases between. General observations from the study: In blood, top tumor clones expanded by 2 weeks, shrinking by 4.

The treatment: 15 Gy SBRT to primary tumor, nephrectomy 4 weeks later. Nephrectomy followed 15 Gy stereotactic body radiation by 4 weeks. This clone was detected once. The target antigen is unknown. Sequencing was performed with immunoSEQ multiplex PCR; in TCRdb, only in-frame clones are kept and a portion is missing. The sample lists tens of thousands of clones, around 46% occurring once. The V and J genes are TRBV7-9 and TRBJ2-7; D unresolved. The origin of this receptor is a woman between 45 and 65 years old with renal cell carcinoma. The sequences come from tumor tissue, collected from a patient whose treatment included radiotherapy and nephrectomy. For the CDR3, the DNA is TGTGCCAGCAGCTTACTTTCGGACGAGCAGTACTTC. This translates into CASSLLSDEQYF.